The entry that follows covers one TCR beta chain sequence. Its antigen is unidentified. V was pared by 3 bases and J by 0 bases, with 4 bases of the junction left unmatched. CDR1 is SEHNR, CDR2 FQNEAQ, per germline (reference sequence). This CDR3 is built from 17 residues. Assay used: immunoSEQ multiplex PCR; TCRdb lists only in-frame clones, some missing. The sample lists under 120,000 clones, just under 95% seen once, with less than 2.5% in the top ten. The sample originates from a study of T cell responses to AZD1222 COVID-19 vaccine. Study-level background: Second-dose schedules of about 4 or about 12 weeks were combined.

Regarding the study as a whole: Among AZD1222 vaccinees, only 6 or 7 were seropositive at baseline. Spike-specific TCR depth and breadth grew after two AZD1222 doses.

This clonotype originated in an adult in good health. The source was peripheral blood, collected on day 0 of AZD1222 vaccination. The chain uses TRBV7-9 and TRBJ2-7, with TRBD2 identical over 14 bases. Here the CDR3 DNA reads TGTGCCAGCAGCTTTGGACTAGCGGGGGGAAGCTCCTACGAGCAGTACTTC. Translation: CASSFGLAGGSSYEQYF.